What follows is one T cell receptor beta chain and its context. Antigen specificity is unknown. The data were produced by immunoSEQ multiplex PCR, yet TCRdb's version contains in-frame clones alone and is incomplete. The repertoire holds tens of thousands of clones, over 75% seen once, with less than 7.5% in the top ten. This entry belongs to a study of OX40 agonist ivuxolimab in advanced cancers. Study context: The dose of intravenous ivuxolimab that patients received every 2 weeks ranged from 0.01 to 10 mg/kg. Partial responses were achieved by three patients, of whom one had hepatocellular carcinoma and two had cutaneous melanoma. Overall study results and limits: CD4+ T cells averaged fewer expanded clones than CD8+ T cells. The study observed clonal expansion of CD4+ and CD8+ blood T cells by week 6 at 0.1 to 3.0 mg/kg.

CDR1 and CDR2 from the germline V gene are SGHAT and FQNNGV. The CDR3 runs to 13 residues. The V gene lost 1 base and the J gene lost 8 bases, with 11 bases spanning the gap. The V and J genes are TRBV11-2 and TRBJ1-2; D unresolved. The TCR originated in an adult with an advanced solid tumor such as melanoma, head and neck, liver or kidney cancer. This specimen consisted of CD4+ or CD8+ T cells sorted from blood, obtained in a trial of the OX40 agonist ivuxolimab. The chain's CDR3 is CASSLVGGEGYTF. The CDR3 DNA sequence: TGTGCCAGCAGCTTAGTCGGAGGAGAGGGCTACACCTTC.